Detailed here is one T cell receptor (beta chain). The table lists this clonotype with a few counts. The specificity of this receptor is unknown. The record has no base qualities; no much larger clone is one base away. The treatment or condition tag for this specimen amounts to: roughly 10-day PBMC culture with coronavirus spike peptide pools or control peptides (ViraFEST assay). To expand antigen-specific T cells with peptide pools and then pick out the expanded clonotypes through TCR sequencing, the study relied on the ViraFEST assay. Positive SARS-CoV-2 PCR tests in the convalescent patients dated from March to December 2020, before Alpha, Beta and Delta variants emerged in the United States. PBMCs were cultured at about 2 million per well in IMDM supplemented with 5% human AB serum and about 10 IU/ml IL-2, with around 10 ug/ml peptide pools added. On days 3 and 7, half of the culture medium was replaced with fresh IL-2-containing medium. After approximately eleven days of culture, CD4+ T cells were isolated by negative selection using the EasySep CD4+ T cell isolation kit. Ficoll-Paque Plus gradient centrifugation was used to isolate PBMCs from whole blood, and the isolated PBMCs were then either used fresh or cryopreserved at -140C. Culture conditions were generally each tested in triplicate wells.

The data derive from a study of vaccination and CD4 T cells after COVID-19 (dated by TCRdb to between 2021 and 2022). Some background on the complete study: Every convalescent patient had a positive nasal swab PCR test for SARS-CoV-2, with mild disease in about 9 patients and severe disease in one. Six males and four females were included in the convalescent cohort, with two Hispanic individuals, seven Caucasians, two Asians and one multiracial person represented. Two doses of either the Pfizer-BioNTech BNT162b2 vaccine (n=8) or the Moderna mRNA-1273 vaccine (n=2) were administered to participants. Post-COVID blood samples were collected from convalescent patients a median of roughly 100 days after diagnosis, with a range of roughly 35 to 170 days. Post-vaccine blood samples were collected a median of around 10 weeks after the second vaccine dose, ranging from about 14 to 241 days. The cultures were stimulated with overlapping spike peptide pools from SARS-CoV-2 and from the common cold coronaviruses HCoV-NL63, HCoV-OC43 and HCoV-229E. Control cultures used a CEFX viral epitope pool as positive control, an HIV-1 Nef peptide pool as negative control, or no peptide. In roughly eleven COVID-19 convalescent patients and 4 infection-naive healthy vaccine recipients, the spike-specific CD4+ TCR repertoire before mRNA vaccination was compared with the repertoire after mRNA vaccination. Results and caveats for the whole study, not just this receptor: The median count of SARS-CoV-2-reactive clonotypes went up from 20 to 25 after infection to a few dozen after vaccination, although the change was not significant. In convalescent patients, nearly all vaccine-specific clones (304 of 307) were found to be mono-reactive for SARS-CoV-2 spike rather than cross-reactive with common cold coronaviruses. Among the post-vaccine SARS-CoV-2-reactive clones in convalescent patients, a median roughly 85% showed up only after vaccination, which suggests vaccine-specific priming. The study included relatively few convalescent patients and did not analyze early timepoints after natural infection.

Library generation was performed with PCR. TCR sequencing of DNA from cultured CD4+ T cells used the Oncomine TCR Beta short-read assay at the Johns Hopkins FTIC core. The QIAamp micro DNA kit was used to extract genomic DNA from the cultured CD4+ T cells. Oncomine TCR Beta libraries from cultured CD4+ T cells were pooled with unique dual indexes and sequenced on an Illumina iSeq 100. As for the original processing: Non-productive sequences were filtered out, and CDR3s that did not start with C, did not end with F or W, or were shorter than 7 amino acids were discarded. The MANAFEST web application identified antigen-specific clonotypes by comparing peptide-stimulated wells against reference wells and other culture wells. To be called positive, a clone needed an FDR below 0.05, an odds ratio above 5, and a productive frequency above 0.1% in at least two of three replicate wells. Cross-reactive clonotypes were defined as significantly expanded in both SARS-CoV-2 spike wells and at least one common cold coronavirus spike condition. Levenshtein distances (stringdist) and unrooted phylogenetic trees (ape) in R version 3.6.1 were used to assess CDR3 homology. TCRdb ran its own pipeline on the public reads, namely fastp trimming at Q25 and MiXCR clone calling, and kept in-frame beta chains. For every CDR3 protein sequence, its rows merge into one entry that carries the most common genes and DNA. The V and J calls and clone size come from TCRdb's table, not from the authors' own analysis. The sample yields roughly 9,000 distinct CDR3 sequences; about 67% were counted once. Jointly, the top ten make up approximately 24% of the sample.

Looking up the germline V gene yields CDR1 MGHDK and CDR2 SYGVNS. There are 16 amino acids in the CDR3, from cysteine to phenylalanine inclusive. Only the CDR3 part of the read is kept: 48 bases, read in frame from the first base. V ends up 1 base short and J 6 bases short, with an unmatched junction base count of 7. The chain is encoded by TRBV25-1 joined to TRBJ2-3, with 10 junctional bases fitting TRBD2. Input material: CD4+ T cells from blood, cultured in vitro. The clonotype comes from a human donor who had recovered from COVID-19. The DNA reads as follows: TGTGCCAGCAGTGAATCCCTAGCGGGAGTTGGGGATACGCAGTATTTT. Translated, it reads CASSESLAGVGDTQYF.